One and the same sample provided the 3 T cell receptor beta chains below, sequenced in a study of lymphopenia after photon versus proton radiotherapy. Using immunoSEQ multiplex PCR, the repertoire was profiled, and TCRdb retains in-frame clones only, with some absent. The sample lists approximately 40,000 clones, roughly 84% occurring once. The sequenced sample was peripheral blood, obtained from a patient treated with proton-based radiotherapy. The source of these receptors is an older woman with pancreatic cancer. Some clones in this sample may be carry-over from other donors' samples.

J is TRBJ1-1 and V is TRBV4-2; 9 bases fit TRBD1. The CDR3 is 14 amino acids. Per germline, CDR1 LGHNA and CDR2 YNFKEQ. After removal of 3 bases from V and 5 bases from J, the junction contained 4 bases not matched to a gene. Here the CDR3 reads CASSHDRGSTEAFF. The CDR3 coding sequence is TGTGCCAGCAGCCACGACAGGGGGAGTACTGAAGCTTTCTTT.

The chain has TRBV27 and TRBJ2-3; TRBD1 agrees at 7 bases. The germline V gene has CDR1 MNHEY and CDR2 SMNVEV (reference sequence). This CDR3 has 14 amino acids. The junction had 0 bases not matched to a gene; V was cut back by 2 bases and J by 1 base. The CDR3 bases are TGTGCCAGCAGTTTACAGGGGGGCACAGATACGCAGTATTTT. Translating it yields CASSLQGGTDTQYF.

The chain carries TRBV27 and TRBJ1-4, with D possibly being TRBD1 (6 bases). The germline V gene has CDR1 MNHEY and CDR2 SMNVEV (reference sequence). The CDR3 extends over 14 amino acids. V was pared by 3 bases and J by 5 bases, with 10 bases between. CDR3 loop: CASSFRQGNEKLFF. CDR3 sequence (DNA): TGTGCCAGCAGTTTTAGGCAGGGGAATGAAAAACTGTTTTTT.